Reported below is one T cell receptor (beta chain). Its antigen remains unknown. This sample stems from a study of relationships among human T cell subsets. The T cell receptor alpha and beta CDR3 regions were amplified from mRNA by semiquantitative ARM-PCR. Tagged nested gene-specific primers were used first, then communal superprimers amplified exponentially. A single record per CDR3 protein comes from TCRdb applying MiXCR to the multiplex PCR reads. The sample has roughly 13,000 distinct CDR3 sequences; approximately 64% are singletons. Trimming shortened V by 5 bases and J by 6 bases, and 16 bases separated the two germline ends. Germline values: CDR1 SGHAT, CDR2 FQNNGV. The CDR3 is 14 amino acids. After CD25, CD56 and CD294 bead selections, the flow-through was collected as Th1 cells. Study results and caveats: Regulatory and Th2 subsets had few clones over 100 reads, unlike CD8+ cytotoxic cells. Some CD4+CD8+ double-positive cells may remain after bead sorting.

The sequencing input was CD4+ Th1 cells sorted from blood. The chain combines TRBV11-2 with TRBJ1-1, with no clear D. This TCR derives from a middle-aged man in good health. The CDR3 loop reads CASSRTDLLPEAFF. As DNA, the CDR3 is TGTGCCAGCAGCCGCACTGACCTCCTTCCTGAAGCTTTCTTT.